The T cell receptor (beta chain) under discussion was sequenced for a study of cytomegalovirus exposure and HLA in healthy donors. Germline V gene sequence: CDR1 MNHNY, CDR2 SVGAGI (reference sequence). The length of the CDR3 is 15 residues. With 6 bases removed from V and 2 bases from J, the gap between germline ends came to 17 bases. The study ran its PCR with 60 Vbeta and 13 Jbeta primers. TCRdb's copy holds only in-frame clones and misses some; the assay was immunoSEQ multiplex PCR. The data contain over 120,000 clones, more than 75% of them singletons. Study results and limitations: Sequencing likely generated an artifact that appeared as a cluster of highly shared sequence variants. In vitro testing confirmed a few CMV-associated chains as specific for CMV antigens. In a later analysis, across HLA loci, associated TCR counts were highest for DRB1, lowest for HLA-C. It was shown in a later analysis that HLA-associated TCR beta chains were more clonally expanded than other, equally common chains.

With respect to this clone: No antigen is known for it.

Sequencing used PBMCs. The rearrangement links TRBV6-6 to TRBJ2-7; D may be TRBD1 (6 bases). The TCR was taken from a female donor in good health and CMV-seronegative. For the CDR3, the DNA is TGTGCCAGCAGCCCGGCGCAGGGGAATACCTACGAGCAGTACTTC. It yields the protein CASSPAQGNTYEQYF.